This T cell receptor beta chain was observed in a study of cytomegalovirus exposure and HLA in healthy donors. Germline V lookup: CDR1 SGHVS, CDR2 FQNEAQ. The CDR3 sequence is 15 residues long. Trimming removed 1 base at V and 2 bases at J, with 11 bases between. It was with 60 Vbeta and 13 Jbeta primers that the PCR ran. TCRdb's table, derived via immunoSEQ multiplex PCR, lists solely in-frame clones and lacks some. The sample yields fewer than 250,000 clones, more than 75% seen once. This receptor was identified in a man younger than 40 in good health and CMV-seronegative. The source material was PBMCs. V gene TRBV7-8 combines with J gene TRBJ2-5, with a weak D call TRBD1 (6 bases). The CDR3 loop reads CASSLVRGIQETQYF. The CDR3, as DNA: TGTGCCAGCAGCTTAGTCAGGGGCATTCAAGAGACCCAGTACTTC.